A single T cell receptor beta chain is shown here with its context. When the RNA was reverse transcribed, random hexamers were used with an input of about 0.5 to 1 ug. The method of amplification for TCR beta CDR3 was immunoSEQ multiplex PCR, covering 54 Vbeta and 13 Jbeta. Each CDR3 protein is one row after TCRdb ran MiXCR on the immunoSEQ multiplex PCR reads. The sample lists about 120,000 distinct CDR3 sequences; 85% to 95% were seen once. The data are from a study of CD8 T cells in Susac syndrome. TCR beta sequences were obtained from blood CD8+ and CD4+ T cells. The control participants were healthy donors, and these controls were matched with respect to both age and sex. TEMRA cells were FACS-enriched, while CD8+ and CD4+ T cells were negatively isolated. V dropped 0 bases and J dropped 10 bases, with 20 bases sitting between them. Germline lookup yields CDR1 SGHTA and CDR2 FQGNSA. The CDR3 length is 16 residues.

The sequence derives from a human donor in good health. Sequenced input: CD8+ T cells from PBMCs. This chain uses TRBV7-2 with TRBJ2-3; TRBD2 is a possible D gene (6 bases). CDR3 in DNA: TGTGCCAGCAGCTTAGCGGGGGGTGCTGCATACGCGGCGCAGTATTTT. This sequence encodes CASSLAGGAAYAAQYF.